The 29 T cell receptor beta chains in this list originate from one sample, sequenced in a study of blood T cell repertoires in COVID-19. The data were produced by immunoSEQ multiplex PCR, yet TCRdb's version contains in-frame clones alone and is incomplete. The data contain more than 60,000 clones, 82% of them seen just once; the ten biggest clones take up about 40%. The specimen was peripheral blood. The receptors here all came from a human donor in a cohort sampled during active COVID-19.

This chain connects TRBV6-6 to TRBJ1-1; D is possibly TRBD1 (6 bases). Germline CDR1 and CDR2: MNHNY and SVGAGI (reference sequence). V lost 7 bases, J lost 5 bases, and 20 bases lay in between. The length of the CDR3 is 15 residues. DNA for the CDR3: TGTGCCAGCACTCTAGGGGGGGGGCGGGTGACTGAAGCTTTCTTT. Translation gives CASTLGGGRVTEAFF.

The J gene is TRBJ2-4, the V gene TRBV19, with 7 bases aligning to TRBD1. Germline trimming cut 5 bases from V and 6 bases from J; bases unmatched to any gene: 7. Germline lookup yields CDR1 LNHDA and CDR2 SQIVND (reference sequence). The CDR3 runs 14 residues. The CDR3 sequence is CASSVIRQGNIQYF. The CDR3 region has the DNA TGTGCCAGTAGTGTAATCAGACAGGGAAACATTCAGTACTTC.

V gene TRBV5-1 combines with J gene TRBJ1-1; 9 bases line up with TRBD1. The V segment lost 5 bases and the J segment 2 bases; nucleotides outside the gene matches: 4. CDR1 is SGHRS and CDR2 is YFSETQ in the germline V gene. The CDR3 contains 14 residues. In DNA, the CDR3 is TGCGCCAGCAGTCAACAGGGGGCCAACACTGAAGCTTTCTTT. It yields the protein CASSQQGANTEAFF.

CDR3 region: CASTTGGGAGNEQFF. CDR3 DNA sequence: TGTGCCAGTACTACTGGCGGGGGGGCGGGCAATGAGCAGTTCTTC. The chain uses TRBV19 and TRBJ2-1; 9 bases line up with TRBD2. Germline V gives CDR1 LNHDA, CDR2 SQIVND (reference sequence). The junction had 10 bases not matched to a gene; V was cut back by 7 bases and J by 6 bases. This CDR3 has 15 amino acids.

V and J are TRBV6-2 or TRBV6-3 and TRBJ1-1; the D is unclear. The CDR3 length is 11 residues. The germline CDR1 and CDR2 sequences are MNHEY and SVGEGT. The V and J ends lost 5 bases and 6 bases respectively, with 7 bases between them. The CDR3 DNA reads TGTGCCAGCAGTCAGGCCCCTGAAGCTTTCTTT. This translates into CASSQAPEAFF.

This chain connects TRBV10-3 to TRBJ2-7; 8 bases agree with TRBD1. Trimming removed 7 bases from V and 2 bases from J; junction bases left unmatched: 7. CDR3 length: 14 amino acids. Germline CDR1 and CDR2: ENHRY and SYGVKD. The CDR3 region is CAIKGTGGTYEQYF. CDR3 sequence (DNA): TGTGCCATCAAGGGGACAGGAGGGACCTACGAGCAGTACTTC.

This chain joins TRBV4-1 and TRBJ1-3, with D possibly TRBD1 on 5 matching bases. Germline-derived CDR1 and CDR2 are MGHRA and YSYEKL. CDR3 length: 15 residues. V was shortened by 1 base and J by 2 bases, with 9 bases between the two germline ends. CDR3 sequence reads: CASSQGPRAGNTIYF. The CDR3 DNA follows: TGCGCCAGCAGCCAAGGGCCCAGGGCTGGAAACACCATATATTTT.

The J gene is TRBJ2-1, the V gene TRBV9, with D tentatively TRBD1 (6 bases). The ends were cut back, 3 bases at V and 4 bases at J, with 26 bases in the middle. Germline assignment: CDR1 SGDLS and CDR2 YYNGEE. There are 19 residues in the CDR3. This CDR3 is CASSGAQTGTPAGYNEQFF. CDR3 nucleotide sequence: TGTGCCAGCAGCGGAGCGCAGACCGGGACACCCGCCGGGTACAATGAGCAGTTCTTC. Based on the CDR3 plus reference TRBV9 and TRBJ2-1, the full variable domain is DSGVTQTPKHLITATGQRVTLRCSPRSGDLSVYWYQQSLDQGLQFLIQYYNGEERAKGNILERFSAQQFPDLHSELNLSSLELGDSALYFCASSGAQTGTPAGYNEQFFGPGTRLTVL.

The chain couples TRBV3-1 (or the pseudogene TRBV3-2) to TRBJ1-5; TRBD1 matches at 7 bases. The CDR3 is 14 residues long. Unmatched junction bases numbered 0, after V lost 4 bases and J lost 0 bases. CDR1 is LGHDT, CDR2 YNNKEL, per germline (reference sequence). For the CDR3, the DNA is TGTGCCAGCAGCCGACAGGGTAGCAATCAGCCCCAGCATTTT. Translating gives CASSRQGSNQPQHF.

This chain connects TRBV18 to TRBJ1-2, with 9 bases matching TRBD1. V gave up 0 bases and J gave up 7 bases; unmatched junction bases: 9. This CDR3 has 16 amino acids. The germline V gene has CDR1 KGHSH and CDR2 LQKENI. In DNA form, the CDR3 reads TGTGCCAGCTCACCACCGTTGGGACAGGGAAGTGGTGGCTACACCTTC. Protein: CASSPPLGQGSGGYTF.

This chain links TRBV15 with TRBJ2-7, with 7 bases lining up with TRBD1. This CDR3 comprises 15 residues. Trimming removed 3 bases from V and 3 bases from J; junction bases left unmatched: 8. The germline V gene has CDR1 LNHNV and CDR2 YYDKDF (reference sequence). The CDR3 loop is CATSRAGTALYEQYF. CDR3 nucleotide sequence: TGTGCCACCAGCAGGGCCGGGACAGCACTCTACGAGCAGTACTTC.

The chain's CDR3 is CASSASGQGLETQYF. In DNA, the CDR3 is TGTGCCAGTAGTGCTTCGGGACAGGGACTTGAGACCCAGTACTTC. The genes are TRBV19 and TRBJ2-5; 9 positions agree with TRBD1. The germline V gene has CDR1 LNHDA and CDR2 SQIVND (reference sequence). J lost 5 bases, V lost 5 bases, and 9 bases had no gene match. The CDR3 sequence is 15 residues long.

The chain employs TRBV19 and TRBJ1-6; TRBD1 agrees at 8 bases. Germline V gene lookup returns CDR1 LNHDA and CDR2 SQIVND (reference sequence). The V segment lost 4 bases and the J segment 10 bases; nucleotides outside the gene matches: 9. There are 15 residues in the CDR3. The CDR3 sequence is CASSSPTGEGSPLHF. DNA of the CDR3: TGTGCCAGTAGTAGCCCGACAGGGGAAGGGTCACCCCTCCACTTT. Combining the CDR3 with reference TRBV19 and TRBJ1-6 gives the whole variable domain DGGITQSPKYLFRKEGQNVTLSCEQNLNHDAMYWYRQDPGQGLRLIYYSQIVNDFQKGDIAEGYSVSREKKESFPLTVTSAQKNPTAFYLCASSSPTGEGSPLHFGNGTRLTVT.

V usage is TRBV7-2 and J usage is TRBJ2-7, with D possibly TRBD1 on 7 matching bases. Germline V gene data show CDR1 as SGHTA and CDR2 as FQGNSA. The CDR3 has 16 residues. The V end was cut by 1 base, the J end by 0 bases, with 13 bases between. The CDR3 DNA is TGTGCCAGCAGCTTAGGGAGGGGGACAGCCTCCTACGAGCAGTACTTC. Translation gives CASSLGRGTASYEQYF.

This chain joins TRBV5-1 and TRBJ2-7, with TRBD1 matching over 7 bases. V lost 5 bases and J lost 4; bases outside the gene matches: 15. Germline CDR1 is SGHRS and CDR2 is YFSETQ. The CDR3 is 16 residues long. The CDR3 DNA reads as TGCGCCAGCAGGCGAAGTGGGACAGACGAACGTTACGAGCAGTACTTC. Protein sequence: CASRRSGTDERYEQYF.

This clone was counted a single time. The rearrangement joins TRBV7-6 to TRBJ2-1; D is perhaps TRBD1 (5 bases). CDR3 length equals 13 residues. Trimming removed 2 bases from V and 8 bases from J, with 10 bases in between. Germline V CDR1 and CDR2: SGHVS, FNYEAQ. Here the CDR3 reads CASSLRVGDEQFF. Here the CDR3 DNA reads TGTGCCAGCAGCTTACGGGTAGGGGATGAGCAGTTCTTC.

This sequence joins TRBV7-6 and TRBJ2-1, with 7 nucleotides matching TRBD1. V dropped 4 bases and J dropped 7; count of bases not matched to a gene: 4. The CDR3 extends over 13 amino acids. Germline V lookup: CDR1 SGHVS, CDR2 FNYEAQ. This CDR3 is CASSSRQGNEQFF. The CDR3 DNA reads TGTGCCAGCAGCTCCAGACAGGGTAATGAGCAGTTCTTC.

The CDR3 DNA follows: TGTGCCAGCAGCGCGCGGGACAGGGGGCGTTTTGGCTACACCTTC. Translation: CASSARDRGRFGYTF. V usage is TRBV9 and J usage is TRBJ1-2; 12 bases align to TRBD1. Germline V CDR1 and CDR2: SGDLS, YYNGEE. Unmatched junction bases numbered 7, after V lost 3 bases and J lost 7 bases. The CDR3 has 15 residues.

As regards this clone: At one boundary the junction diverges from the germline segment, which might be a read error. The CDR3: CAISDTRQGWTGELFF. In DNA form, the CDR3 reads TGTGCCATCAGTGATACCCGACAGGGATGGACCGGGGAGCTGTTTTTT. The rearrangement joins TRBV24-1 to TRBJ2-2, with 7 bases lining up with TRBD1. CDR3 length: 16 residues. Germline V gene data show CDR1 as KGHDR and CDR2 as SFDVKD.

The gene calls are TRBV6-6 and TRBJ2-2; D is unclear. CDR1 and CDR2 from the germline V gene are MNHNY and SVGAGI (reference sequence). V lost 10 bases and J lost 9, with 15 bases in between. The CDR3 runs 12 residues. CDR3 amino acids: CATRQDMWELFF. In DNA, the CDR3 is TGTGCCACCCGACAAGACATGTGGGAGCTGTTTTTT.

The chain links TRBV9 to TRBJ1-4; possible D gene TRBD1, 5 bases. This CDR3 comprises 16 residues. Germline V gene lookup returns CDR1 SGDLS and CDR2 YYNGEE. The V gene lost 3 bases and the J gene lost 4 bases, with 16 bases spanning the gap. Here the CDR3 DNA reads TGTGCCAGCAGCGCCGACGCCGGGACTGTTAATGAAAAACTGTTTTTT. Translating it yields CASSADAGTVNEKLFF. The entire variable domain, with the rest obtained from reference TRBV9 and TRBJ1-4, is as follows: DSGVTQTPKHLITATGQRVTLRCSPRSGDLSVYWYQQSLDQGLQFLIQYYNGEERAKGNILERFSAQQFPDLHSELNLSSLELGDSALYFCASSADAGTVNEKLFFGSGTQLSVL.

This clone was seen more than once but under ten times. In DNA, the CDR3 is TGCGCCAGCAGCTTGGCCACAGGGGGCTATGGCTACACCTTC. It is translated as CASSLATGGYGYTF. The V and J genes are TRBV5-1 and TRBJ1-2, with 8 bases lining up with TRBD1. V gave up 0 bases and J gave up 4 bases; unmatched junction bases: 2. CDR3 size: 14 residues. CDR1 SGHRS and CDR2 YFSETQ come from the germline V gene.

This clone was detected once. V gene TRBV28 combines with J gene TRBJ2-7; 9 nucleotides match TRBD1. Looked up from germline, CDR1 is MDHEN and CDR2 is SYDVKM. This CDR3 contains 14 residues. With 6 bases clipped from V and 5 bases from J, the junction kept 8 bases outside the gene matches. Written as DNA, the CDR3 is TGTGCCAGCAGACCCGGGACAGGGTACCACGAGCAGTACTTC. The encoded protein is CASRPGTGYHEQYF.

The chain recombines TRBV6-4 with TRBJ1-1; TRBD1 agrees at 8 bases. CDR1 and CDR2 (germline): MRHNA, SNTAGT. Trimming cost V 6 bases and J 5 bases; bases outside gene matches: 14. The CDR3 is 16 amino acids. In DNA, the CDR3 is TGTGCCAGCAGCGCACAGGGGGGAGTGAAGGGTACTGAAGCTTTCTTT. Translating it yields CASSAQGGVKGTEAFF.

The chain joins TRBV28 to TRBJ1-2, with D tentatively TRBD1 (6 bases). Germline V CDR1 and CDR2: MDHEN, SYDVKM. V lost 2 bases, J lost 4 bases, and 14 bases lay in between. CDR3 length: 15 residues. The CDR3 coding sequence is TGTGCCAGCAGTTTACCCGGACAGACGCTCTATGGCTACACCTTC. Translating it yields CASSLPGQTLYGYTF.

Worth noting for this clone: This sample also contains other DNA sequences that code for the same CDR3. The chain has TRBV7-9 and TRBJ1-4; D not certain. There are 15 residues in the CDR3. CDR1 and CDR2 from the germline V gene are SEHNR and FQNEAQ (reference sequence). V dropped 3 bases and J dropped 0 bases, with 8 bases sitting between them. The DNA of the CDR3 is TGTGCCAGCAGCTTTCCATCAACAACTAATGAAAAACTGTTTTTT. Translated: CASSFPSTTNEKLFF.

J is TRBJ1-1 and V is TRBV30, with a weak D call TRBD1 (6 bases). V was trimmed by 4 bases and J by 0 bases, leaving 15 bases between them. Germline values: CDR1 GTSNPN, CDR2 SVGIG (reference sequence). The CDR3 is made up of 15 amino acids. The CDR3 DNA follows: TGTGCCTGGAAGGCGGACAGCTCCATGAACACTGAAGCTTTCTTT. Translation: CAWKADSSMNTEAFF.

The chain couples TRBV21-1 to TRBJ2-7; TRBD1, the table's D call, lacks a check against the DNA. TRBV21-1 is deemed a pseudogene. This CDR3 comprises 17 residues. The DNA of the CDR3 is TGTGCCAGCGGCCCAGGACCCGGGACAGGGGGACTCTACGAGCAGTACTTC. Its translation: CASGPGPGTGGLYEQYF.

J is TRBJ1-3 and V is TRBV3-1 (or the pseudogene TRBV3-2), with 11 bases identical to TRBD1. Germline CDR1 LGHDT, CDR2 YNNKEL (reference sequence). The CDR3 is 19 amino acids. After removal of 1 base from V and 0 bases from J, the junction contained 8 bases not matched to a gene. CDR3 in DNA: TGTGCCAGCAGCCAAGTTGGTTACGGGACAGGGGGCTCTGGAAACACCATATATTTT. Translation: CASSQVGYGTGGSGNTIYF.